This T cell receptor (beta chain) was profiled in a study of OX40 agonist ivuxolimab in advanced cancers. Using immunoSEQ multiplex PCR, the repertoire was profiled, and TCRdb retains in-frame clones only, with some absent. The table records around 95,000 clones, more than 85% of them present only once. This CDR3 has 11 residues. Germline loops: CDR1 WSHSY, CDR2 SAAADI. Trimming pared 6 bases from V and 5 bases from J, leaving 7 bases between. On cycle 4 day 1 and cycle 7 day 1, as well as at baseline, blood was sampled. This material consisted of CD4+ or CD8+ T cells sorted from blood, taken in a trial of the OX40 agonist ivuxolimab. V gene TRBV10-2 combines with J gene TRBJ2-5, with unresolved D. This receptor was taken from an adult with an advanced solid tumor such as melanoma, head and neck, liver or kidney cancer. The DNA for the CDR3 is TGCGCCAGCAGCCATGGGGAGACCCAGTACTTC. Encoded protein: CASSHGETQYF.